This TCR beta chain appears in the sequencing data of a study of T-cell memory formation after mild COVID-19. This clonotype came up a few times. The CDR3 has 12 amino acids. V shed 10 bases, J shed 2 bases, and the junction held 5 bases outside the gene matches. CDR1 is ENHRY and CDR2 is SYGVKD in the germline V gene. 5'RACE, which relied on constant-segment primers, yielded TCR alpha and TCR beta cDNA libraries carrying sample barcodes and UMIs. TCRdb ran MiXCR on the 5' RACE reads and lists one entry per CDR3 protein. The sample lists about 560,000 distinct CDR3 sequences, 18% occurring once. The sample was PBMCs or a T cell subset sorted from them (not recorded which). V gene TRBV10-3 combines with J gene TRBJ2-7, with 7 bases identical to TRBD2. The origin of this receptor is an adult woman who had mild COVID-19 (a few samples of this study predate the infection). Cell type and time point are not known. CDR3 protein: CATGLGTYEQYF. DNA for the CDR3: TGTGCCACTGGACTAGGGACCTACGAGCAGTACTTC.